These 19 T cell receptor beta chains were sequenced from one sample in a study of T cell responses to AZD1222 COVID-19 vaccine. Method: immunoSEQ multiplex PCR; TCRdb's copy keeps in-frame clones and lacks some. The profile shows fewer than 140,000 clones, roughly 87% of them singletons. The sequenced sample was peripheral blood, obtained 28 days after the second AZD1222 dose. These receptors were taken from an adult who received the AZD1222 COVID-19 vaccine.

In nucleotides, the CDR3 is TGTGCCAGTAGTATGGGCCCGGTTTTAACCGGGGAGCTGTTTTTT. It encodes CASSMGPVLTGELFF. The V gene is TRBV19, the J gene TRBJ2-2; D unresolved. Germline CDR1 and CDR2: LNHDA and SQIVND (reference sequence). CDR3 length: 15 residues. Trimming removed 3 bases at V and 5 bases at J, with 13 bases between.

The gene calls are TRBV7-9 and TRBJ1-1; D gene ambiguous. This CDR3 region has 9 residues. Between the trimmed V and J ends, which lost 9 bases and 14 bases, there was a span of 13 bases. CDR1 is SEHNR and CDR2 is FQNEAQ in the germline V gene (reference sequence). This CDR3 reads CASSDRSFF. The CDR3 DNA reads TGTGCCAGTTCAGACCGGTCCTTCTTT.

This chain uses TRBV10-3 with TRBJ1-2; TRBD1 matches 7 bases. CDR3 length: 13 amino acids. The V and J ends lost 6 bases and 6 bases, in that order; junction bases with no gene match: 7. The V gene's germline CDR1 is ENHRY and CDR2 SYGVKD. CDR3 in DNA: TGTGCCATCAGCGACAGGGTGGCAGATGGCTACACCTTC. Amino acids: CAISDRVADGYTF.

A single count supports this clone. The chain has TRBV27 and TRBJ2-7; D is possibly TRBD1 or TRBD2 (6 bases each). CDR1 is MNHEY, CDR2 SMNVEV, per germline (reference sequence). The CDR3 has 17 residues. Trimming cost V 8 bases and J 2 bases, with 25 bases left between them. Here the CDR3 DNA reads TGTGCCAGCTGGGTGGGGGGCTTTCCCTCGTTAGCCTACGAGCAGTACTTC. Translated: CASWVGGFPSLAYEQYF.

The chain couples TRBV5-1 to TRBJ2-2; D not certain. The CDR3 covers 13 residues. With 1 base removed from V and 6 bases from J, the gap between germline ends came to 7 bases. Per the germline V gene, CDR1 is SGHRS and CDR2 is YFSETQ. Here the CDR3 reads CASSLNRAGELFF. CDR3 in DNA: TGCGCCAGCAGCTTGAACCGCGCCGGGGAGCTGTTTTTT. The entire variable domain, with the rest obtained from reference TRBV5-1 and TRBJ2-2, is as follows: KAGVTQTPRYLIKTRGQQVTLSCSPISGHRSVSWYQQTPGQGLQFLFEYFSETQRNKGNFPGRFSGRQFSNSRSEMNVSTLELGDSALYLCASSLNRAGELFFGEGSRLTVL.

This sequence joins TRBV5-1 and TRBJ2-7, with no clear D. Germline CDR1 and CDR2: SGHRS and YFSETQ. The CDR3 runs 16 residues. The ends were cut back, 4 bases at V and 2 bases at J, with 19 bases in the middle. CDR3: CASSLGPVANPYEQYF. The CDR3 DNA reads as TGCGCCAGCAGCCTTGGTCCAGTAGCAAATCCCTACGAGCAGTACTTC.

V usage is TRBV7-8 and J usage is TRBJ2-7; D is perhaps TRBD2 (5 bases). Trimming shortened V by 3 bases and J by 7 bases, and 13 bases separated the two germline ends. CDR3 length equals 13 residues. Germline V gives CDR1 SGHVS, CDR2 FQNEAQ. Written as DNA, the CDR3 is TGTGCCAGCAGCTTGAGGGCAGTCGGTGAGCAGTACTTC. Its translation is CASSLRAVGEQYF.

The chain links TRBV11-2 to TRBJ2-3; D remains ambiguous. Germline V CDR1 and CDR2: SGHAT, FQNNGV. CDR3 length: 15 amino acids. V was clipped by 4 bases and J by 1 base, with 12 bases between them. Here the CDR3 reads CASSSTSVGTDTQYF. CDR3 nucleotide sequence: TGTGCCAGCAGCTCCACATCGGTTGGCACAGATACGCAGTATTTT. The entire variable domain, with the rest obtained from reference TRBV11-2 and TRBJ2-3, is as follows: EAGVAQSPRYKIIEKRQSVAFWCNPISGHATLYWYQQILGQGPKLLIQFQNNGVVDDSQLPKDRFSAERLKGVDSTLKIQPAKLEDSAVYLCASSSTSVGTDTQYFGPGTRLTVL.

The CDR3, as DNA: TGTGCCAGCAGCCCAACCCCAGCCGCCTACAATGAGCAGTTCTTC. Its translation is CASSPTPAAYNEQFF. V usage is TRBV7-3 and J usage is TRBJ2-1, with D unresolved. CDR3 length equals 15 residues. CDR1 is SGHTA, CDR2 FQGTGA, per germline. Trimming cost V 5 bases and J 2 bases, with 13 bases left between them. Using reference TRBV7-3 and TRBJ2-1 for the parts outside the CDR3, the full variable domain is GAGVSQTPSNKVTEKGKYVELRCDPISGHTALYWYRQSLGQGPEFLIYFQGTGAADDSGLPNDRFFAVRPEGSVSTLKIQRTERGDSAVYLCASSPTPAAYNEQFFGPGTRLTVL.

V usage is TRBV3-1 (or the pseudogene TRBV3-2) and J usage is TRBJ2-5; no definite D call. Trimming shortened V by 1 base and J by 4 bases, and 10 bases separated the two germline ends. The CDR3 runs 14 residues. CDR1 and CDR2 (germline): LGHDT, YNNKEL (reference sequence). The CDR3, as DNA: TGTGCCAGCAGCCAAGGGCAGTCCGTAGAGACCCAGTACTTC. This translates into CASSQGQSVETQYF.

The chain carries TRBV5-8 and TRBJ2-3; TRBD2 aligns across 8 bases. V trimming: 6 bases; J trimming: 2 bases; junction bases outside the gene matches: 11. CDR1 and CDR2 from the germline V gene are SGHTS and YDEGEE. The CDR3 sequence is 16 residues long. The CDR3 reads CASTPFAGGTTDTQYF. Written as DNA, the CDR3 is TGTGCCAGCACCCCCTTTGCGGGGGGAACCACAGATACGCAGTATTTT.

The DNA of the CDR3 is TGTGCCACCAGTGACCGTGGTGAAGGGGGGTATGGCTACACCTTC. It translates to CATSDRGEGGYGYTF. This sequence joins TRBV24-1 and TRBJ1-2; D might be TRBD1 (6 bases). V gave up 4 bases and J gave up 5 bases, with 16 bases separating them. Germline CDR1 and CDR2: KGHDR and SFDVKD. This CDR3 has 15 residues.

The rearrangement joins TRBV2 to TRBJ1-5; 9 nucleotides align to TRBD1. The germline gives CDR1 SNHLY, CDR2 FYNNEI. With 7 bases clipped from V and 7 bases from J, the junction kept 5 bases outside the gene matches. This CDR3 has 13 residues. For the CDR3, the DNA is TGTGCCAGCACCCGGACAGGGGACCAGCCCCAGCATTTT. It yields the protein CASTRTGDQPQHF.

The V and J genes are TRBV6-2 or TRBV6-3 and TRBJ1-5; D gene uncertain. Germline values: CDR1 MNHEY, CDR2 SVGEGT. This CDR3 has 12 residues. Trimming removed 0 bases at V and 6 bases at J, with 3 bases between. The CDR3, as DNA: TGTGCCAGCAGTTACTCAGTTCAGCCCCAGCATTTT. Amino acid sequence: CASSYSVQPQHF.

The CDR3 loop reads CATRSAQLGQPNYGYTF. The DNA of the CDR3 is TGTGCCACCAGAAGCGCCCAACTTGGGCAGCCGAACTATGGCTACACCTTC. The rearrangement uses TRBV15 and TRBJ1-2, with D uncertain. V was trimmed by 6 bases and J by 2 bases, leaving 22 bases between them. The germline CDR1 and CDR2 sequences are LNHNV and YYDKDF (reference sequence). CDR3 length: 17 amino acids.

The V call is TRBV19, the J call TRBJ1-2; D ambiguous. The germline V and J ends were trimmed by 7 bases and 6 bases, with 9 bases remaining between them. CDR3 size: 11 residues. Germline CDR1 LNHDA, CDR2 SQIVND (reference sequence). The CDR3 sequence is CASIGVHGYTF. The DNA for the CDR3 is TGTGCCAGTATTGGGGTTCATGGCTACACCTTC. Supplemented by reference TRBV19 and TRBJ1-2, the full variable domain reads DGGITQSPKYLFRKEGQNVTLSCEQNLNHDAMYWYRQDPGQGLRLIYYSQIVNDFQKGDIAEGYSVSREKKESFPLTVTSAQKNPTAFYLCASIGVHGYTFGSGTRLTVV.

DNA for the CDR3: TGCGCCAGCAGCTTGGGGAGCGGGGGCCAAGAGACCCAGTACTTC. It codes for CASSLGSGGQETQYF. The genes are TRBV5-1 and TRBJ2-5, with 8 bases identical to TRBD2. Germline trimming cut 0 bases from V and 1 base from J; bases unmatched to any gene: 2. Germline CDR1 and CDR2: SGHRS and YFSETQ. CDR3 length equals 15 residues. Based on the CDR3 plus reference TRBV5-1 and TRBJ2-5, the full variable domain is KAGVTQTPRYLIKTRGQQVTLSCSPISGHRSVSWYQQTPGQGLQFLFEYFSETQRNKGNFPGRFSGRQFSNSRSEMNVSTLELGDSALYLCASSLGSGGQETQYFGPGTRLLVL.

The rearrangement joins TRBV6-5 to TRBJ1-5; TRBD1 matches 7 bases. The CDR3 totals 15 residues. V shed 6 bases, J shed 2 bases, and the junction held 7 bases outside the gene matches. Germline assignment: CDR1 MNHEY and CDR2 SVGAGI. The CDR3 here is CASRGTETRNQPQHF. The DNA for the CDR3 is TGTGCCAGCAGAGGGACAGAGACGCGCAATCAGCCCCAGCATTTT.

V is TRBV7-2 and J is TRBJ1-2, with a weak D call TRBD1 (5 bases). The germline V gene has CDR1 SGHTA and CDR2 FQGNSA. The CDR3 is 14 amino acids. V was cut by 1 base and J by 4 bases, with 10 bases left in between. The CDR3 reads CASSLEGRGYGYTF. CDR3 bases: TGTGCCAGCAGCTTAGAGGGGAGGGGCTATGGCTACACCTTC.